This T cell receptor beta chain was captured in a study of cytomegalovirus exposure and HLA in healthy donors. About the study: A later analysis reported the 120 validation repertoires used the same platform as the 666 first-cohort repertoires.

Germline V CDR1 and CDR2: SNHLY, FYNNEI. The length of the CDR3 is 12 residues. Trimming removed 5 bases at V and 10 bases at J, with 14 bases between. Donors came from a validation cohort of 95 to 150 subjects, distinct from the first 666-subject cohort. Of note for this clone: Its antigen is unknown.

Study-level results: The study designated around 150 TCR beta chains cytomegalovirus-associated. Confirmation was obtained in vitro that a few CMV-associated chains are specific for CMV antigens.

Sequencing was performed with immunoSEQ multiplex PCR; in TCRdb, only in-frame clones are kept and a portion is missing. The repertoire consists of some 120,000 clones, with about 87% occurring once and the leading ten covering less than 2%. The chain combines TRBV2 with TRBJ1-1; D not resolved. Sequenced: PBMCs. The sequence derives from a woman aged 18-29 years in good health and CMV-seronegative. DNA of the CDR3: TGTGCCAGCAGTCGGGTGGGAGAAGGAGCTTTCTTT. Translating gives CASSRVGEGAFF.